This entry concerns a single T cell receptor (beta chain). There are a few counts of this clone. It has no known antigen specificity. No qualities accompany the bases; no much larger clone lies one base away. The CDR3 measures 11 amino acids from cysteine to phenylalanine. Only the CDR3 DNA is retained, 33 bases long and in frame from the first base. In the paper's terms, the treatment or condition label means: nivolumab (PD-1 blockade) given before sampling. The DNeasy Blood and Tissue Kit was used to extract DNA from formalin-fixed paraffin-embedded specimens. This entry comes from a study of T cells in tumors and immune-related adverse events (dated by TCRdb to 2020 to 2022). The immunoSEQ assay was used to amplify and sequence the TCR beta locus, producing bulk TCR Vbeta CDR3 data. The source study handled its data this way. CDR3s were excluded if they were non-productive, were shorter than 7 amino acids, or did not start with C or end with F/W. Only specimens with at least 1000 reads were analysed, and clonotypes were defined at the amino acid level. Clonality was computed as 1 minus Pielou's evenness. To equalize library sizes, abundance-weighted random subsampling with replacement was performed and repeated 100 times so that 95% confidence intervals could be reported. Repertoire overlap was quantified with the Morisita overlap index, and the top 40 clones per specimen were checked for overlap with the irAE. TCRdb re-hosts the immuneACCESS table, in-frame sequences only. Its copies lack some clones; in the studies checked, an unresolved V gene accounts for under half of them, and the cause for the rest is not known. D and trimming come from the DNA, and the V and J calls and clone size come from that table. In this sample the table shows roughly 10,000 clones, 85% to 95% of which occur a single time. Around 1.6% of the sample is in the top ten clones.

The V and J genes are TRBV21-1 and TRBJ1-1. TRBV21-1 constitutes a pseudogene. The clonotype originates from a female donor with metastatic renal cell carcinoma. The sequencing here drew on lymph node tissue, taken from a patient treated with anti-PD-1 therapy. CDR3 protein: CASGEMAEAFF. The DNA sequence is as follows: TGTGCCAGCGGGGAAATGGCTGAAGCTTTCTTT.